The 15 T cell receptor beta chains below were found in one sample sequenced in a study of shared clonotypes between healthy human individuals. The protocol was immunoSEQ multiplex PCR, while the TCRdb copy is restricted to in-frame clones and leaves out a portion. The sample includes more than 550,000 clones, around 90% of them seen just once. Sequenced input: memory CD8+ T cells from PBMCs. Subset given: CD45RO+ cells pooled with CCR7-negative TemRA cells. The receptors here all came from a man younger than 35 in good health. Some clones in this sample may be carry-over from other donors' samples.

The gene calls are TRBV6-5 and TRBJ2-7; D is uncertain. The V gene's germline CDR1 is MNHEY and CDR2 SVGAGI. This CDR3 spans 15 amino acids. V was cut by 0 bases and J by 2 bases, with 11 bases left in between. The CDR3 reads CASSYSLVSAYEQYF. The DNA for the CDR3 is TGTGCCAGCAGTTACTCCTTGGTCAGCGCCTACGAGCAGTACTTC.

The chain links TRBV6-4 to TRBJ2-1; maybe TRBD2 (5 bases). This CDR3 spans 15 amino acids. The V gene's germline CDR1 is MRHNA and CDR2 SNTAGT. Trimming stripped 2 bases from V and 4 bases from J, with 12 bases between. CDR3 coding DNA: TGTGCCAGCAGTGACGGGCTAGCAGATTACAATGAGCAGTTCTTC. It specifies CASSDGLADYNEQFF.

The chain has TRBV6-5 and TRBJ2-7, with 12 bases lining up with TRBD2. Germline V lookup: CDR1 MNHEY, CDR2 SVGAGI. This CDR3 has 14 amino acids. V shed 5 bases and J 5 bases; nucleotides not matched to a gene: 4. This chain's CDR3 is CASSASGRANEQYF. The CDR3 DNA follows: TGTGCCAGCAGTGCTAGCGGGAGGGCCAACGAGCAGTACTTC.

The chain links TRBV4-2 to TRBJ2-5, with a possible D match to TRBD2 (5 bases). With 5 bases removed from V and 5 bases from J, the gap between germline ends came to 12 bases. The CDR3 is 13 amino acids. CDR1 is LGHNA, CDR2 YNFKEQ, per germline. The CDR3: CASSLGVVETQYF. In nucleotides, the CDR3 is TGTGCCAGCAGCTTGGGAGTAGTGGAGACCCAGTACTTC.

V usage is TRBV7-9 and J usage is TRBJ2-7; 9 bases align to TRBD1. Germline lookup yields CDR1 SEHNR and CDR2 FQNEAQ (reference sequence). The CDR3 consists of 15 residues. The V segment lost 1 base and the J segment 4 bases; nucleotides outside the gene matches: 5. The CDR3 DNA reads as TGTGCCAGCAGCTTAGGCGGGACAGGGAAGTACGAGCAGTACTTC. Translation: CASSLGGTGKYEQYF.

V usage is TRBV5-3 and J usage is TRBJ1-5; a possible D gene is TRBD1 (5 bases). TRBV5-3 is given ORF status, its function remaining uncertain. V dropped 0 bases and J dropped 5 bases, with 21 bases sitting between them. This CDR3 is built from 18 residues. The CDR3 reads CARSLERVRANGYQPQHF. The CDR3 region has the DNA TGTGCCAGAAGCTTGGAGAGGGTCAGGGCCAATGGGTATCAGCCCCAGCATTTT.

This chain uses TRBV5-4 with TRBJ2-7; D perhaps matches TRBD1 (5 bases). The V end was cut by 0 bases, the J end by 5 bases, with 12 bases between. Germline loops: CDR1 SGHNT, CDR2 YYREEE (reference sequence). The CDR3 loop spans 14 amino acids. The CDR3 is CASSLVWGPDEQYF. The CDR3 DNA reads as TGTGCCAGCAGCTTGGTGTGGGGCCCGGACGAGCAGTACTTC.

The chain employs TRBV6-1 and TRBJ2-7; 7 bases align to TRBD1. V gave up 2 bases and J gave up 4 bases; unmatched junction bases: 11. Germline V gene sequence: CDR1 MNHNS, CDR2 SASEGT. The CDR3 has 16 amino acids. CDR3 nucleotides: TGTGCCAGCAGTGAATACCTCGGGACAGTTACATACGAGCAGTACTTC. Residues: CASSEYLGTVTYEQYF.

V and J are TRBV5-1 and TRBJ1-5, with a possible D match to TRBD1 (6 bases). Trimming pared 5 bases from V and 8 bases from J, leaving 26 bases between. Germline CDR1 SGHRS, CDR2 YFSETQ. There are 17 residues in the CDR3. CDR3 in DNA: TGCGCCAGCAGTCCCGGTCTAACAGGGTATGTTCTGGAGCCCCAGCATTTT. This sequence encodes CASSPGLTGYVLEPQHF.

Regarding this clone: Other DNA sequences in the same sample also yield this CDR3. The V call is TRBV5-4, the J call TRBJ2-7, with D perhaps matching TRBD2 (6 bases). The CDR3 spans 11 residues. Trimming shortened V by 3 bases and J by 6 bases, and 7 bases separated the two germline ends. The germline V gene encodes CDR1 SGHNT and CDR2 YYREEE (reference sequence). The CDR3 loop is CASSWGGEQYF. The CDR3 DNA sequence: TGTGCCAGCAGCTGGGGAGGCGAGCAGTACTTC.

The V and J genes are TRBV29-1 and TRBJ2-7; D is perhaps TRBD2 (6 bases). The V gene lost 7 bases and the J gene lost 5 bases, with 12 bases spanning the gap. The CDR3 has 11 residues. The V gene's germline CDR1 is SQVTM and CDR2 ANQGSEA. In DNA form, the CDR3 reads TGCAGCGGGGGACTGGGCAACGAGCAGTACTTC. Translated, it gives CSGGLGNEQYF.

This chain's CDR3 is CASSPYVEKETQYF. The CDR3, as DNA: TGTGCCAGCAGCCCCTACGTAGAGAAAGAGACCCAGTACTTC. V usage is TRBV7-8 and J usage is TRBJ2-5; D is unresolved. Per the germline V gene, CDR1 is SGHVS and CDR2 is FQNEAQ. CDR3 length: 14 amino acids. V shed 5 bases and J shed 3 bases, with 13 bases lying between them.

The CDR3 DNA reads TGTGCCAGCAGCGCAGTGACAGGGGTTGAGCAGTTCTTC. Amino acids: CASSAVTGVEQFF. The chain recombines TRBV9 with TRBJ2-1; TRBD1 matches at 8 bases. Germline V gene sequence: CDR1 SGDLS, CDR2 YYNGEE. This CDR3 has 13 residues. J gave up 9 bases and V 3 bases, and 5 bases lay outside the gene matches.

V usage is TRBV15 and J usage is TRBJ2-5; D unclear. This CDR3 comprises 15 residues. V was cut by 2 bases and J by 1 base, with 11 bases left in between. The V gene's germline CDR1 is LNHNV and CDR2 YYDKDF (reference sequence). The CDR3 sequence is CATSRRVAFQETQYF. In DNA form, the CDR3 reads TGTGCCACCAGCAGAAGGGTAGCTTTCCAAGAGACCCAGTACTTC.

V and J are TRBV29-1 and TRBJ1-2; 9 nucleotides align to TRBD1. Looked up from germline, CDR1 is SQVTM and CDR2 is ANQGSEA. Unmatched junction bases numbered 1, after V lost 5 bases and J lost 3 bases. This CDR3 has 12 amino acids. CDR3 protein: CSVRTGDYGYTF. CDR3 DNA sequence: TGCAGCGTTCGGACAGGGGACTATGGCTACACCTTC.